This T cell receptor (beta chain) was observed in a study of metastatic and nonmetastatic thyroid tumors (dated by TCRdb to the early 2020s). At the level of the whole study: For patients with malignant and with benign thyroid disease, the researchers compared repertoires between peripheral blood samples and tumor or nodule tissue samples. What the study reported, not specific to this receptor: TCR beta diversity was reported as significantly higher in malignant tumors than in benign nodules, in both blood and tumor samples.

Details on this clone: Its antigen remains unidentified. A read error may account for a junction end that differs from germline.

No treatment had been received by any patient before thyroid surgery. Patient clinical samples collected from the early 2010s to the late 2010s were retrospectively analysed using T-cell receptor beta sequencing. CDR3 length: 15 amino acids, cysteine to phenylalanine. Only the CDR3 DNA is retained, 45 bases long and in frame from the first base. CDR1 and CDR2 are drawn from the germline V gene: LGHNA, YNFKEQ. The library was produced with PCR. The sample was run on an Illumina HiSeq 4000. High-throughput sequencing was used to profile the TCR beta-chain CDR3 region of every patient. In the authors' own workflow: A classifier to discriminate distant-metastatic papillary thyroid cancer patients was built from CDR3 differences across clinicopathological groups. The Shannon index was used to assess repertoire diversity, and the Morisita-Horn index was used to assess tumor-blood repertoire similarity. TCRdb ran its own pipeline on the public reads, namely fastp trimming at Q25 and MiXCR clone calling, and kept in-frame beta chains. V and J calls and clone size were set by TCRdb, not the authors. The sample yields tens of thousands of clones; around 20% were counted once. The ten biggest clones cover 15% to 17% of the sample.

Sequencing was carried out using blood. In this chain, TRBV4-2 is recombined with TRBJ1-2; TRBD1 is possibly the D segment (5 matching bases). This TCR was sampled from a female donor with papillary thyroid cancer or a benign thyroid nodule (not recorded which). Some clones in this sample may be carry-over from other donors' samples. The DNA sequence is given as TGTGCCAACAGCGAAGGACACGTCCTAGAAAATGGCTACACCTTC. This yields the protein CANSEGHVLENGYTF.